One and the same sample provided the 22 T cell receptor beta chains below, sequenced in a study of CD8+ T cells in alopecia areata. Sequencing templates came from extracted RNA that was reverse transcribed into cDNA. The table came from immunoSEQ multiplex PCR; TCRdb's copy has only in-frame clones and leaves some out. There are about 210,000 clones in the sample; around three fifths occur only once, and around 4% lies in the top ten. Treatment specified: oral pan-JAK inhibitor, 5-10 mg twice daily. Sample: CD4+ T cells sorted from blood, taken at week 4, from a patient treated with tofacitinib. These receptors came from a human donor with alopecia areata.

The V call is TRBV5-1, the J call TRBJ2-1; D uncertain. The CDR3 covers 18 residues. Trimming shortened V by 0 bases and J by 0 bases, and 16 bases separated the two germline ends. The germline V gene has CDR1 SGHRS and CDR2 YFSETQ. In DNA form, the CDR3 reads TGCGCCAGCAGCTTGGAACCGGGCGGTAGAAGCTCCTACAATGAGCAGTTCTTC. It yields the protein CASSLEPGGRSSYNEQFF.

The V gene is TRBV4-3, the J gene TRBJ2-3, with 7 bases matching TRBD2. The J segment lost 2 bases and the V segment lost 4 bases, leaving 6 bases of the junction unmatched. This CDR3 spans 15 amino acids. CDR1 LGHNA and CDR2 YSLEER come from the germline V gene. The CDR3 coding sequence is TGCGCCAGCAGCCCCGGGGGGTACGACACAGATACGCAGTATTTT. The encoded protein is CASSPGGYDTDTQYF.

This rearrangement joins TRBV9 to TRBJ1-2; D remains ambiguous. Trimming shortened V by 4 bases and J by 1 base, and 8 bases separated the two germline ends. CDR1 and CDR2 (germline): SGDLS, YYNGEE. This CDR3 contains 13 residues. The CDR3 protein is CASSINFNYGYTF. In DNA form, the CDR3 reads TGTGCCAGCAGCATTAACTTTAACTATGGCTACACCTTC.

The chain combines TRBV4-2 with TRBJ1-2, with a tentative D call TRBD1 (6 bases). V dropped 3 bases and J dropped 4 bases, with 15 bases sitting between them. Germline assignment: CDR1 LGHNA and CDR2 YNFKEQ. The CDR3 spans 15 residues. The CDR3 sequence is CASSQGVGAGYGYTF. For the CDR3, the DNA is TGTGCCAGCAGCCAGGGCGTGGGGGCAGGCTATGGCTACACCTTC.

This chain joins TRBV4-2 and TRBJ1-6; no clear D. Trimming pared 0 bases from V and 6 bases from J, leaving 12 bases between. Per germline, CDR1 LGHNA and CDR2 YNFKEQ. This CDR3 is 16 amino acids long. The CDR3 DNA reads TGTGCCAGCAGCCAAGAGCGGGCAGCGAGTAATTCACCCCTCCACTTT. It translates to CASSQERAASNSPLHF.

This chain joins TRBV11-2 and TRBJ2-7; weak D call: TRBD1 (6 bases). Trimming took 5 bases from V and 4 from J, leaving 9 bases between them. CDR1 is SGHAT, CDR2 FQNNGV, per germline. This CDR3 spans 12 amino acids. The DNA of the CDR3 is TGTGCCAGCAGCCCTCAGGGGTACGAGCAGTACTTC. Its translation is CASSPQGYEQYF. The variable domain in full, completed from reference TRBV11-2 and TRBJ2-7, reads EAGVAQSPRYKIIEKRQSVAFWCNPISGHATLYWYQQILGQGPKLLIQFQNNGVVDDSQLPKDRFSAERLKGVDSTLKIQPAKLEDSAVYLCASSPQGYEQYFGPGTRLTVT.

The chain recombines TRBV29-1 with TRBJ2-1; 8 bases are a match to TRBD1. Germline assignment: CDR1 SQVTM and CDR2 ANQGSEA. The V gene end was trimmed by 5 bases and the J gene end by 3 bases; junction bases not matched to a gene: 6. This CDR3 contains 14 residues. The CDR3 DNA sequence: TGCAGCGTTCCCAGGGGGCCCCTCTACAATGAGCAGTTCTTC. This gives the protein CSVPRGPLYNEQFF.

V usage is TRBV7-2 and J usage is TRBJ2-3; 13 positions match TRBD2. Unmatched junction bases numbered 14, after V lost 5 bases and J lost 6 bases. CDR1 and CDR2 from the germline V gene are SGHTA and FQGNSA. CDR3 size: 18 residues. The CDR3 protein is CASSPALAGGYSEDTQYF. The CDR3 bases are TGTGCCAGCAGCCCCGCACTAGCGGGGGGGTACTCTGAGGATACGCAGTATTTT.

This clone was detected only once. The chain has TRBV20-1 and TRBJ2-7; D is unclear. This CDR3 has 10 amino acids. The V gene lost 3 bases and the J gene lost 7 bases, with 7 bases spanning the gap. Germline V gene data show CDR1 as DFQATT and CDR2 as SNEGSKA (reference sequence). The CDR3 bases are TGCAGTGCTAGGTCGAGGGAGCAGTACTTC. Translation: CSARSREQYF.

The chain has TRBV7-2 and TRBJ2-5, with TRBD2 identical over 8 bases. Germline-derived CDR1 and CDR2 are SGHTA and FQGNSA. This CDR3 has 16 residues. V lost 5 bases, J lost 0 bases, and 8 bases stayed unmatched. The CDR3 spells CASSPPAGGYQETQYF. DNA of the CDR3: TGTGCCAGCAGCCCCCCGGCGGGGGGATACCAAGAGACCCAGTACTTC. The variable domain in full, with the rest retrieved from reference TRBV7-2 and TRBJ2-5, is GAGVSQSPSNKVTEKGKDVELRCDPISGHTALYWYRQSLGQGLEFLIYFQGNSAPDKSGLPSDRFSAERTGGSVSTLTIQRTQQEDSAVYLCASSPPAGGYQETQYFGPGTRLLVL.

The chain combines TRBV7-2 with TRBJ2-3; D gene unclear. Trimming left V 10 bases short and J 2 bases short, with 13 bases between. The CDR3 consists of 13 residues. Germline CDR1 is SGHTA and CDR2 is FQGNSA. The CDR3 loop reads CAISSAHTDTQYF. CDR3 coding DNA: TGTGCCATTTCCAGTGCTCACACAGATACGCAGTATTTT. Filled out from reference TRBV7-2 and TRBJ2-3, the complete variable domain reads GAGVSQSPSNKVTEKGKDVELRCDPISGHTALYWYRQSLGQGLEFLIYFQGNSAPDKSGLPSDRFSAERTGGSVSTLTIQRTQQEDSAVYLCAISSAHTDTQYFGPGTRLTVL.

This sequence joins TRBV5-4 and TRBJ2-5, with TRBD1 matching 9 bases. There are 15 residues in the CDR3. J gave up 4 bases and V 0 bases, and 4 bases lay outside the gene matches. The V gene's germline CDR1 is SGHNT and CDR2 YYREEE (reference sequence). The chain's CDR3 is CASSLDGTGLETQYF. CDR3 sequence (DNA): TGTGCCAGCAGCTTGGACGGGACAGGGCTAGAGACCCAGTACTTC.

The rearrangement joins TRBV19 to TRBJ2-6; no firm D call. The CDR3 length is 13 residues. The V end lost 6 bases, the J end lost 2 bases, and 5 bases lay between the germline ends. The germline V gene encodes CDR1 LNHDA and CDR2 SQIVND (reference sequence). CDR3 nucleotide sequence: TGTGCCAGTAGCCCGACTGGGGCCAACGTCCTGACTTTC. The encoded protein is CASSPTGANVLTF.

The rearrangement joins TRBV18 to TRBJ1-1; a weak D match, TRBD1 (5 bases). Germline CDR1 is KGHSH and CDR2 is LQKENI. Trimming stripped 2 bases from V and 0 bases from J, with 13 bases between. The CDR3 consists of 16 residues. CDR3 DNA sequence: TGTGCCAGCTCACCAGTACGACAGCCCCTGAACACTGAAGCTTTCTTT. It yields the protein CASSPVRQPLNTEAFF. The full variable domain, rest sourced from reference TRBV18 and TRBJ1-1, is NAGVMQNPRHLVRRRGQEARLRCSPMKGHSHVYWYRQLPEEGLKFMVYLQKENIIDESGMPKERFSAEFPKEGPSILRIQQVVRGDSAAYFCASSPVRQPLNTEAFFGQGTRLTVV.

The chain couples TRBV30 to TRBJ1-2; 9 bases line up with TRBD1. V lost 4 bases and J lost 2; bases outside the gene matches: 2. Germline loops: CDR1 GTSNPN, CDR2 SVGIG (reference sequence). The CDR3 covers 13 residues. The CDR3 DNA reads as TGTGCCTGGATCGACAGGGGGAACTATGGCTACACCTTC. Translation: CAWIDRGNYGYTF.

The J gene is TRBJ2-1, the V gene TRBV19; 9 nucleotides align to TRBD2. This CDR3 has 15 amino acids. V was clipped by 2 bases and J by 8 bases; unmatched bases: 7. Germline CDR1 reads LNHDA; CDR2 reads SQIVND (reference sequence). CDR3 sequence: CASSIRDPSGDEQFF. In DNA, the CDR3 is TGTGCCAGTAGTATACGGGACCCTAGCGGGGATGAGCAGTTCTTC.

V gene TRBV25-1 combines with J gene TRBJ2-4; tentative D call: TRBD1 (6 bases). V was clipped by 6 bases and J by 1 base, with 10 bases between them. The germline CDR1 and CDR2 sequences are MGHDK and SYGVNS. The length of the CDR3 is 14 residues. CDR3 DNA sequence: TGTGCCAGCAGCACTGACAGGGCCAAAAACATTCAGTACTTC. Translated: CASSTDRAKNIQYF. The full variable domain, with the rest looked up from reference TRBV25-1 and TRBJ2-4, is EADIYQTPRYLVIGTGKKITLECSQTMGHDKMYWYQQDPGMELHLIHYSYGVNSTEKGDLSSESTVSRIRTEHFPLTLESARPSHTSQYLCASSTDRAKNIQYFGAGTRLSVL.

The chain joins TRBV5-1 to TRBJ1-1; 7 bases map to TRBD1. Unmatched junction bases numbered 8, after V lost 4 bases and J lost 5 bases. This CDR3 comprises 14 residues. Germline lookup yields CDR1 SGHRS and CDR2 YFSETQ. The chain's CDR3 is CASSRGQRTTEAFF. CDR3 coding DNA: TGCGCCAGCAGCCGGGGACAGAGGACGACTGAAGCTTTCTTT.

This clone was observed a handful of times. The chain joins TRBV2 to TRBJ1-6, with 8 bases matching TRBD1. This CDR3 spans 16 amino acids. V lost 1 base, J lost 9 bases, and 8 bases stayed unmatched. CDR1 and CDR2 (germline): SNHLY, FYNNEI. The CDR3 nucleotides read TGTGCCAGCAGTGAAGAGGGGACAGGAGAGGGTTCACCCCTCCACTTT. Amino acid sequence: CASSEEGTGEGSPLHF.

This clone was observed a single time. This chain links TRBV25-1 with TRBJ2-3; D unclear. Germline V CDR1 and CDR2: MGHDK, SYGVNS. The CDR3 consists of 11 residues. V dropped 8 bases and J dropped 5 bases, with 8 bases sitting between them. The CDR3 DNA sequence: TGTGCCAGCGTTTATCAAGATACGCAGTATTTT. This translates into CASVYQDTQYF.

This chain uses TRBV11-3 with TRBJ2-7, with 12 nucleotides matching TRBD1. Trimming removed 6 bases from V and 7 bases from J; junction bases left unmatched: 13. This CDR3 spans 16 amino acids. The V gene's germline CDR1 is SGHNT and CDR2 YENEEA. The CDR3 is CASSSYSGTGGVEQYF. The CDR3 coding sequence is TGTGCCAGCAGTTCGTACTCCGGGACAGGGGGCGTAGAGCAGTACTTC.

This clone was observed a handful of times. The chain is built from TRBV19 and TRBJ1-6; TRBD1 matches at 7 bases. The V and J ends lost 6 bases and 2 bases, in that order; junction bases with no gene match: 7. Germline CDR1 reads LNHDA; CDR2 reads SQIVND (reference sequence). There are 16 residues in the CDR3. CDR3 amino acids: CASSLTGITYNSPLHF. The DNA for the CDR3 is TGTGCCAGTAGCCTGACAGGGATCACCTATAATTCACCCCTCCACTTT.